This is a list of T cell receptor beta chains from one sample in a study of T cell repertoires in cytomegalovirus infection. TCRdb recomputed calls from the reads with MiXCR, one row per CDR3 protein. The table records hundreds of thousands of distinct CDR3 sequences, more than 20% of them present only once. The sample was CD8+ T cells from PBMCs. These TCRs come from a human donor in good health (CMV status not recorded). Some clones in this sample may be carry-over from other donors' samples. Both conserved end residues are part of each CDR3. The D gene is left open where the match is weak. Part of the rows lack a size; the others show once, few, many or a class for expanded clones.

d_call	cdr3_length	clone_size	v_call	j_call	cdr3_nt	cdr3_aa
TRBD2	15	many	TRBV7-9	TRBJ2-1	TGTGCCAGCAGCCCGAGGAGCGGGGGTAACAATGAGCAGTTCTTC	CASSPRSGGNNEQFF
-	14	once	TRBV25-1	TRBJ2-2	TGTGCCAGCAGCCCAACCAGTAGGGCCGGGGAGCTGTTTTTT	CASSPTSRAGELFF
-	14	many	TRBV25-1	TRBJ2-7	TGTGCCAGCAGTCGGAGGGGCCCCACCTACGAGCAGTACTTC	CASSRRGPTYEQYF
TRBD1	12	-	TRBV29-1	TRBJ1-2	TGCAGCGTCCCTCGACAGGGCCATGGCTACACCTTC	CSVPRQGHGYTF
TRBD2	17	-	TRBV5-6	TRBJ2-1	TGTGCCAGCAGCTTGGAAATAGCGGGGGGCGTATACAATGAGCAGTTCTTC	CASSLEIAGGVYNEQFF
-	14	-	TRBV6-5	TRBJ1-1	TGTGCCAGCAGTTACGGGGAAATAGAGGCTGAAGCTTTCTTT	CASSYGEIEAEAFF
-	15	many	TRBV4-1	TRBJ1-4	TGCGCCAGCAGCCAAGAAGGGAGGGCTAATGAAAAACTGTTTTTT	CASSQEGRANEKLFF
TRBD2	16	many	TRBV7-6	TRBJ2-4	TGTGCCAGCAGCTTAGAGATTAGCGGGGGGGCGAACATTCAGTACTTC	CASSLEISGGANIQYF
TRBD2	15	few	TRBV28	TRBJ2-1	TGTGCCAGCAGTTACCATGCGGGGGGGCTCGATGAGCAGTTCTTC	CASSYHAGGLDEQFF
-	16	-	TRBV7-7	TRBJ2-5	TGTGCTAGCAGCTTAGGCGTTGCGTCAGATCAAGAGACCCAGTACTTC	CASSLGVASDQETQYF
TRBD1	19	many	TRBV7-6	TRBJ1-1	TGTGCCAGCAGCTTTGGTCATGGGACAGGGGATTTAGGGAACACTGAAGCTTTCTTT	CASSFGHGTGDLGNTEAFF
TRBD2	16	-	TRBV29-1	TRBJ2-1	TGCAGCGTTGACCGCCAGGGTTTAGTAGTTGAGGAGCGGGGGCTCTTC	CSVDRQGLVVEERGLF
TRBD2	15	many	TRBV7-2	TRBJ2-1	TGTGCCAGCAGCCTAGGGCTAGCGGGCCTCAATGAGCAGTTCTTC	CASSLGLAGLNEQFF
TRBD2	18	-	TRBV29-1	TRBJ2-1	TGCAGCGGGACTAGCCGCCTATCCGACGGTCCCTCCTACAATGAGCAGTTCTTC	CSGTSRLSDGPSYNEQFF
TRBD1	18	-	TRBV7-9	TRBJ1-1	TGTGCCAGCAGCTCGGGACAGGGGGTGCGGGTTGTGAACACTGAAGCTTTCTTT	CASSSGQGVRVVNTEAFF
-	13	few	TRBV7-8	TRBJ2-5	TGTGCCAGCAGTCGAGGGACACCAGAGACCCAGTACTTC	CASSRGTPETQYF
TRBD1	17	few	TRBV7-9	TRBJ1-5	TGTGCCAGCAGCCCCACAGGGGACGAACGGGGCGATCAGCCCCAGCATTTT	CASSPTGDERGDQPQHF